Sequencing of this T cell receptor (beta chain) was carried out in a study of shared T cell receptors in the human thymus. The table came from immunoSEQ multiplex PCR; TCRdb's copy has only in-frame clones and leaves some out. The repertoire includes hundreds of thousands of clones, around 87% of them detected once, and about 0.01% sits in the top ten. Germline V CDR1 and CDR2: SGHDT, YYEEEE. The CDR3 covers 14 residues. Trimming cost V 5 bases and J 1 base, with 10 bases left between them. The data were also submitted as part of a second study, on human thymus T cells. This second report adds: Samples came from healthy Finnish infants during open corrective cardiac surgery. Corrective heart surgery yielded the resections from which the thymus tissue came.

This receptor was identified in a boy in the first two years of life with a congenital heart defect. Sequencing was performed on thymocytes. The chain links TRBV5-6 to TRBJ2-1; D perhaps matches TRBD1 (5 bases). CDR3 region: CASSSGQSYNEQFF. The CDR3 DNA reads as TGTGCCAGCAGTTCCGGACAATCCTACAATGAGCAGTTCTTC.